This TCR beta chain was identified in a study of cytomegalovirus exposure and HLA in healthy donors. About the research overall: An early data release held some 85 million unique TCRs from HLA-typed donors. Whole-study results and caveats: Upon later analysis, HLA-associated TCR beta chains proved more clonally expanded than other, equally common chains. It was likely that a cluster of highly shared sequence variants was a sequencing artifact. TCR beta V segments were, for the most part, productive about 87% or about 30% of the time in an earlier analysis.

Researchers ran the PCR with 60 Vbeta and 13 Jbeta primers. The protocol was immunoSEQ multiplex PCR, while the TCRdb copy is restricted to in-frame clones and leaves out a portion. The sample has about 150,000 clones; roughly four fifths are singletons. CDR3 size: 16 residues. The germline V gene has CDR1 SGHVS and CDR2 FQNEAQ. The J segment lost 3 bases and the V segment lost 1 base, leaving 5 bases of the junction unmatched. A note on this clone: The antigen is not known.

This chain connects TRBV7-8 to TRBJ2-1, with 8 bases matching TRBD1. This clonotype was sampled from a man between 18 and 35 years old in good health and CMV-seronegative. The sample taken for sequencing was PBMCs. The CDR3 here is CASSLETGGYYNEQFF. The CDR3 nucleotides read TGTGCCAGCAGCTTAGAAACAGGGGGTTACTACAATGAGCAGTTCTTC.